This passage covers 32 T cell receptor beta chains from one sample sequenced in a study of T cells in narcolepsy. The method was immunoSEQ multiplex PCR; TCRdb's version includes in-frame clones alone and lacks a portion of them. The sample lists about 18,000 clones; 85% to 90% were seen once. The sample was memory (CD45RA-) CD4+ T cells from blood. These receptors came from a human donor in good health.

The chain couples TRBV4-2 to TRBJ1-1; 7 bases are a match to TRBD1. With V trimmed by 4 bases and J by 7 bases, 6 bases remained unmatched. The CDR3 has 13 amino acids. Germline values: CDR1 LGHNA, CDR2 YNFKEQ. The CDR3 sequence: CASSRTGAGEAFF. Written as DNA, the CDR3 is TGTGCCAGCAGCCGGACAGGTGCAGGTGAAGCTTTCTTT.

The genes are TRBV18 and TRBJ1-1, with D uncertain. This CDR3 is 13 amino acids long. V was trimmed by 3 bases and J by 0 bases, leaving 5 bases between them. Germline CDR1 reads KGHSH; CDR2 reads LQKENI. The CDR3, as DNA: TGTGCCAGCTCACCCACAATGAACACTGAAGCTTTCTTT. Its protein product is CASSPTMNTEAFF.

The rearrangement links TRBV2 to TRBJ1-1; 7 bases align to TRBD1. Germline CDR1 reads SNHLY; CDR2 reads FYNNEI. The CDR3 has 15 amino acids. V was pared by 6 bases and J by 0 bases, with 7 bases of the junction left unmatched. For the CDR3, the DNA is TGTGCCAGCAGAGCGGGACAGTTCATGAACACTGAAGCTTTCTTT. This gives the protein CASRAGQFMNTEAFF.

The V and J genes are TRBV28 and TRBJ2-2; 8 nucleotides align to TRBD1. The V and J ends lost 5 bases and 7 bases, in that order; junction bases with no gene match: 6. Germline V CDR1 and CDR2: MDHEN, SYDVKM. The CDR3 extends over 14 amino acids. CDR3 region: CASSPGQGHGELFF. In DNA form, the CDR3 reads TGTGCCAGCAGTCCAGGACAGGGCCACGGGGAGCTGTTTTTT.

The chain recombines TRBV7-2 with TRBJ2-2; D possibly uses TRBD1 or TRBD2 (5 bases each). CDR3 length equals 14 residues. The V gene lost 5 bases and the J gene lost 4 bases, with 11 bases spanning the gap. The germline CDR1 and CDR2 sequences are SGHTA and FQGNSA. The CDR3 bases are TGTGCCAGCAGCCAGCAGGGACCCACCGGGGAGCTGTTTTTT. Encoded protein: CASSQQGPTGELFF.

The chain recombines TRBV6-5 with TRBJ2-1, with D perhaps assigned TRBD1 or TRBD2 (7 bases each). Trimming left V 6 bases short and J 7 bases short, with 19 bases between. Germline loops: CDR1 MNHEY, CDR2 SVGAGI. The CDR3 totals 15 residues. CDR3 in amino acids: CASRARQGGGNEQFF. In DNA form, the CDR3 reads TGTGCCAGCAGAGCTCGACAGGGAGGGGGAAATGAGCAGTTCTTC.

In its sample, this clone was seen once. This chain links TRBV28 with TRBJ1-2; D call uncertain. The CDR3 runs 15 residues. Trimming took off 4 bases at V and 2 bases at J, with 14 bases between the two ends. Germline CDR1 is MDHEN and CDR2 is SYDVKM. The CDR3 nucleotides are TGTGCCAGCAGTTCATACCTAACCCCAAACTATGGCTACACCTTC. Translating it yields CASSSYLTPNYGYTF.

CDR3 coding DNA: TGTGCCAGCAGTTTATCGACTAGCGGGGCTAATGAGCAGTTCTTC. Encoded protein: CASSLSTSGANEQFF. J is TRBJ2-1 and V is TRBV27; TRBD2 matches 11 bases. Germline trimming cut 0 bases from V and 7 bases from J; bases unmatched to any gene: 2. Germline CDR1 MNHEY, CDR2 SMNVEV (reference sequence). CDR3 size: 15 residues.

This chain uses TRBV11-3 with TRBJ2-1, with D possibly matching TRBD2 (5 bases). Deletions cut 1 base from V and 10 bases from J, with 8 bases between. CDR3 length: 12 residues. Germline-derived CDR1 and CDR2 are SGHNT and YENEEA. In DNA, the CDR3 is TGTGCCAGCAGCTTAGGGACGGGGGAGCAGTTCTTC. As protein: CASSLGTGEQFF.

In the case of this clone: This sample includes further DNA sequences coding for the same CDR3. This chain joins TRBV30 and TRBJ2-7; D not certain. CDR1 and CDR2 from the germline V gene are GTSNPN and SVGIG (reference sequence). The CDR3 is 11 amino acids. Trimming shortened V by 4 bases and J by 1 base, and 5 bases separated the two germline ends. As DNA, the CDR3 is TGTGCCTGGACCCGGTCCTACGAGCAGTACTTC. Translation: CAWTRSYEQYF.

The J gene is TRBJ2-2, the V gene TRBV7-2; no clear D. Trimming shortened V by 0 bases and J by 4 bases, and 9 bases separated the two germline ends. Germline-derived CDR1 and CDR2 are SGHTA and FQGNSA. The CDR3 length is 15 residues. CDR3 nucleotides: TGTGCCAGCAGCTTAGCTGGGCAAAGCACCGGGGAGCTGTTTTTT. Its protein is CASSLAGQSTGELFF.

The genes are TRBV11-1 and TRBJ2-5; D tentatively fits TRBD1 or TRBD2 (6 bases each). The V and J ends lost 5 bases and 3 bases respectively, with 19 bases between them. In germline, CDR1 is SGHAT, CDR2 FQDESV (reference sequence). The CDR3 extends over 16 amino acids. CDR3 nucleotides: TGTGCCAGCAGCCCCGGGGGCAATCCCACCGAAGAGACCCAGTACTTC. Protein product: CASSPGGNPTEETQYF.

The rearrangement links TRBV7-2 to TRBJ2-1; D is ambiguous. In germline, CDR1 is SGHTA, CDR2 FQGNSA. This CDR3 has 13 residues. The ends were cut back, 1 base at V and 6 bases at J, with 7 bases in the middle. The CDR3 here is CASSLGQFNEQFF. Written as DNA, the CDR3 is TGTGCCAGCAGCTTAGGGCAGTTCAATGAGCAGTTCTTC.

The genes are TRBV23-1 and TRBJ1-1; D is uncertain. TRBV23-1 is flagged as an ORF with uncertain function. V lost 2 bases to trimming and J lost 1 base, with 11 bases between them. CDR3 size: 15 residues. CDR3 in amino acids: CASSQEGNENTEAFF. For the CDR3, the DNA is TGCGCCAGCAGTCAAGAGGGCAACGAGAACACTGAAGCTTTCTTT.

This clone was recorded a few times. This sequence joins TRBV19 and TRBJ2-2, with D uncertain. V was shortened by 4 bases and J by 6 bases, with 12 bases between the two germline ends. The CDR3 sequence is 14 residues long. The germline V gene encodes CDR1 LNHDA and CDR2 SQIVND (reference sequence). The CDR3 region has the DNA TGTGCCAGTAGTAATCAGGTACCGTCCGGGGAGCTGTTTTTT. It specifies CASSNQVPSGELFF.

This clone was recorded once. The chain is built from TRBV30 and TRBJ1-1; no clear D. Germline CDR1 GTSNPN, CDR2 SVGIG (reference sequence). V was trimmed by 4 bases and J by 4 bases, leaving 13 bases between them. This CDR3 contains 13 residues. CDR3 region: CAWIGKVFTEAFF. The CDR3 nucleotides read TGTGCCTGGATTGGGAAGGTGTTCACTGAAGCTTTCTTT.

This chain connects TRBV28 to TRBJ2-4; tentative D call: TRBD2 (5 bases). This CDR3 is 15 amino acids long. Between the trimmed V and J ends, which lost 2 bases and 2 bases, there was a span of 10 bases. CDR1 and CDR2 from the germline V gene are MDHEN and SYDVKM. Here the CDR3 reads CASSLDPGTKNIQYF. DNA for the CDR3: TGTGCCAGCAGTTTAGACCCCGGGACCAAAAACATTCAGTACTTC.

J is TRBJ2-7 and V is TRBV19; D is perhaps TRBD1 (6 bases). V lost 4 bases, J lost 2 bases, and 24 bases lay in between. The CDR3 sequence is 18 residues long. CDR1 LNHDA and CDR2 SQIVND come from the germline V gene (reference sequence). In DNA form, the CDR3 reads TGTGCCAGTAGTAGAGCCATTGGGACATCAGCCAGGGCCTACGAGCAGTACTTC. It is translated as CASSRAIGTSARAYEQYF.

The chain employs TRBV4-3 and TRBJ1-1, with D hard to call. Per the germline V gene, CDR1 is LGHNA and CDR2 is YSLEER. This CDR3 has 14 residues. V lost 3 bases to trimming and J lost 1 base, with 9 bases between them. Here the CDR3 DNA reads TGCGCCAGCAGCCATAAGACGGGGAACACTGAAGCTTTCTTT. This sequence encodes CASSHKTGNTEAFF.

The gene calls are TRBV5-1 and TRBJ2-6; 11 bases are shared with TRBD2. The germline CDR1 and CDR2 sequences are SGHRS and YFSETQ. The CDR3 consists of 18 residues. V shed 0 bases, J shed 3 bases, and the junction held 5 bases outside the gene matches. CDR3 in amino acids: CASSLGLAGGGGANVLTF. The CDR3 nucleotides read TGCGCCAGCAGCTTGGGCCTAGCGGGGGGCGGTGGGGCCAACGTCCTGACTTTC.

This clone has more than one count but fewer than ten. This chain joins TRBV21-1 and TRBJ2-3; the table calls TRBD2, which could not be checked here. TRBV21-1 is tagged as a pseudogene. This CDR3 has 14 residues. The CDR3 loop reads CARARRTRKYTQYF. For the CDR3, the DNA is TGTGCCAGGGCGCGTAGGACTAGGAAGTATACGCAGTATTTT.

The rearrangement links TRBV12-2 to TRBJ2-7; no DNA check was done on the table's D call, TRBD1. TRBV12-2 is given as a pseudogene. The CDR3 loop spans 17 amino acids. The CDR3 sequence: CASRLGGARSSTREQYF. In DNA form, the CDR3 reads TGTGCAAGTCGCTTGGGTGGGGCCCGTTCCTCTACCAGGGAGCAGTACTTC.

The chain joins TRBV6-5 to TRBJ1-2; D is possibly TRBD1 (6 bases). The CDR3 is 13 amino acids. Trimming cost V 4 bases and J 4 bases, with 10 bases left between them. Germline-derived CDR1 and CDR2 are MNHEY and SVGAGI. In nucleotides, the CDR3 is TGTGCCAGCAGTTCGTCAGGGGCCTATGGCTACACCTTC. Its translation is CASSSSGAYGYTF.

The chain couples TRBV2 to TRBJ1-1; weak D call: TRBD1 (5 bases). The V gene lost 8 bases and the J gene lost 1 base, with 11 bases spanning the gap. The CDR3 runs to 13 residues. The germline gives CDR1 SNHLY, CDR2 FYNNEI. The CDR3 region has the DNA TGTGCCAGCGGCGGGACTGAGAACACTGAAGCTTTCTTT. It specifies CASGGTENTEAFF.

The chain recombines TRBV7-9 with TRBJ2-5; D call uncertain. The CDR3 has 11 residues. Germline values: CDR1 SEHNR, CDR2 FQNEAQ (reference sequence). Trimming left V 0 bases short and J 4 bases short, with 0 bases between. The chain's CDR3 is CASSLAETQYF. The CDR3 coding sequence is TGTGCCAGCAGCTTAGCAGAGACCCAGTACTTC. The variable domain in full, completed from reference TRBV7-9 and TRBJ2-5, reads DTGVSQNPRHKITKRGQNVTFRCDPISEHNRLYWYRQTLGQGPEFLTYFQNEAQLEKSRLLSDRFSAERPKGSFSTLEIQRTEQGDSAMYLCASSLAETQYFGPGTRLLVL.

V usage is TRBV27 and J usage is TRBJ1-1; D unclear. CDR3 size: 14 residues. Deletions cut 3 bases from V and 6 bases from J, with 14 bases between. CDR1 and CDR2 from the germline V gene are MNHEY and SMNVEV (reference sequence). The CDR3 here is CASSFGVRYAEAFF. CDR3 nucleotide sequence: TGTGCCAGCAGTTTTGGGGTTCGCTACGCTGAAGCTTTCTTT.

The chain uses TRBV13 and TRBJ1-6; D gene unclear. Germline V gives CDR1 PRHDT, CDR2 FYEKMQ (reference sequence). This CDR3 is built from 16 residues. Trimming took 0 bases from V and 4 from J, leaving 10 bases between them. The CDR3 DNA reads TGTGCCAGCAGCTTAGGCGGACCTGGGTATAATTCACCCCTCCACTTT. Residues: CASSLGGPGYNSPLHF.

CDR3 residues: CASNRLAGSSTDTQYF. The CDR3 bases are TGTGCCAGCAATAGACTAGCGGGGTCTAGCACAGATACGCAGTATTTT. The chain is built from TRBV28 and TRBJ2-3, with 11 bases aligning to TRBD2. The J segment lost 0 bases and the V segment lost 7 bases, leaving 6 bases of the junction unmatched. The germline V gene has CDR1 MDHEN and CDR2 SYDVKM. The CDR3 is 16 amino acids. The full variable domain, with the rest looked up from reference TRBV28 and TRBJ2-3, is DVKVTQSSRYLVKRTGEKVFLECVQDMDHENMFWYRQDPGLGLRLIYFSYDVKMKEKGDIPEGYSVSREKKERFSLILESASTNQTSMYLCASNRLAGSSTDTQYFGPGTRLTVL.

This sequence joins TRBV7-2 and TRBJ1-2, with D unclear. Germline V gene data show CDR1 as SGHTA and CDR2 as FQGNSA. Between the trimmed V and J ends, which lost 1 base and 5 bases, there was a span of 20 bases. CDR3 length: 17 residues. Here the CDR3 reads CASSLVPNTGRRYGYTF. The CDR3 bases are TGTGCCAGCAGCTTAGTTCCTAATACGGGGAGGAGGTATGGCTACACCTTC.

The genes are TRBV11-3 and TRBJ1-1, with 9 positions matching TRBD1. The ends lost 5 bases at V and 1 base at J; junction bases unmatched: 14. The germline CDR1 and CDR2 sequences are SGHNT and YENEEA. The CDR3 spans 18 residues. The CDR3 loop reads CASSQGTGTGLENTEAFF. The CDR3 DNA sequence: TGTGCCAGCAGCCAAGGGACCGGGACAGGGCTCGAGAACACTGAAGCTTTCTTT. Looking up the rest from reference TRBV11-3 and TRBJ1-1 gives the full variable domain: EAGVVQSPRYKIIEKKQPVAFWCNPISGHNTLYWYLQNLGQGPELLIRYENEEAVDDSQLPKDRFSAERLKGVDSTLKIQPAELGDSAVYLCASSQGTGTGLENTEAFFGQGTRLTVV.

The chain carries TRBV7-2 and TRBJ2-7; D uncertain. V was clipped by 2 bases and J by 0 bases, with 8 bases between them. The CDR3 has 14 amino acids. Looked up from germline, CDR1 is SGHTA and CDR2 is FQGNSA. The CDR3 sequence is CASSLSGISYEQYF. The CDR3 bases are TGTGCCAGCAGCTTATCCGGTATCTCCTACGAGCAGTACTTC.

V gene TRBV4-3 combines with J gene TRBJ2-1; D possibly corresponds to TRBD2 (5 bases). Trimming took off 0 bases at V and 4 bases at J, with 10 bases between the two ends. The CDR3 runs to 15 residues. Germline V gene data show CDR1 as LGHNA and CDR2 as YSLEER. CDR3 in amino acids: CASSQERVGYNEQFF. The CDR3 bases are TGCGCCAGCAGCCAAGAGCGGGTAGGGTACAATGAGCAGTTCTTC.